The rows below give T cell receptor beta chains drawn from one sample of a study of cytomegalovirus exposure and HLA in healthy donors. Assay: immunoSEQ multiplex PCR; the TCRdb copy retains only in-frame clones and omits some. Altogether 100,000 to 150,000 clones are present, less than 80% being singletons, with the ten largest covering approximately 3.5%. The sequencing input was PBMCs. The receptors stem from a man aged 25-40 years in good health and CMV-seronegative. The CDR3 runs from the conserved cysteine through the conserved F or W. The D gene is left open where the match is weak. Size tells how often a clone was seen (once, few, many) or the class of an expanded clone, and some rows leave it out.

>TRBV28|TRBD2|-|TRBJ2-3
TGTGCCAGCAGTTTACGGCGGGGGGGCAGTGTATCAGATACGCAGTATTTT
CASSLRRGGSVSDTQYF
>TRBV7-8|-|-|TRBJ2-5
TGTGCCAGCAGCTTAGCGGGGGGGCTGGCAGAGACCCAGTACTTC
CASSLAGGLAETQYF
>TRBV7-3|-|few|TRBJ1-2
TGTGCCAGCAGCTATAATAGTGGCTATGGCTACACCTTC
CASSYNSGYGYTF
>TRBV10-3|-|-|TRBJ2-7
TGTGCCATCAGTGGGCTACGCGGGACCTCCTACGAGCAGTACTTC
CAISGLRGTSYEQYF
>TRBV7-6|-|-|TRBJ1-2
TGTGCCAGCAGCGTATCCGGGACAAAGTATGGCTACACCTTC
CASSVSGTKYGYTF
>TRBV27|TRBD1|-|TRBJ1-1
TGTGCCAGCAGTACATCGGACAGGTCGCCCTTCGTTAACACTGAAGCTTTCTTT
CASSTSDRSPFVNTEAFF
>TRBV6-1|-|-|TRBJ2-5
TGTGCCAGCAGCCTAATACAGGTTTTGGAGACCCAGTACTTC
CASSLIQVLETQYF
>TRBV28|TRBD1|-|TRBJ2-7
TGTGCCACCTGGGGACAGGGGGTTTTCTACGAGCAGTACTTC
CATWGQGVFYEQYF
>TRBV27|-|-|TRBJ1-1
TGTGCCAGCAGGGTTTGGGGGGGATCTTACACTGAAGCCTTCTTT
CASRVWGGSYTEAFF
>TRBV11-2|-|-|TRBJ1-3
TGTGCCAGCAGCTTAGATGTGGGAGATGGAAACACCATATATTTT
CASSLDVGDGNTIYF
>TRBV5-1|-|-|TRBJ2-3
TGCGCCAGCAGCTTGGGGTGGACACCTATGGTGGATACGCAGTATTTT
CASSLGWTPMVDTQYF
>TRBV6-5|TRBD1|few|TRBJ1-5
TGTGCCAGCAGGGGAGGGACAGGGGTGGATCAGCCCCAGCATTTT
CASRGGTGVDQPQHF
>TRBV5-4|-|-|TRBJ2-3
TGTGCCAGCAAACTCCCTGGGGGGTCAGATACGCAGTATTTT
CASKLPGGSDTQYF
>TRBV5-5|TRBD1|-|TRBJ1-1
TGTGCCAGCAGCTTGAACAGGGGGCGTGAAACTGAAGCTTTCTTT
CASSLNRGRETEAFF
>TRBV2|-|once|TRBJ1-3
TGTGCCAGCAGTGGCCCCATGGAGGGTGTCGACCCCTCTGGAAACACCATATATTTT
CASSGPMEGVDPSGNTIYF
>TRBV7-9|-|-|TRBJ2-7
TGTGCCAGCAGCTTAGGCGAGGGTCCCTACGAGCAGTACTTC
CASSLGEGPYEQYF
>TRBV15|-|-|TRBJ1-1
TGTGCCACCAGCAGAGAGAGGGACACTGAAGCTTTCTTT
CATSRERDTEAFF
>TRBV5-4|TRBD1|-|TRBJ1-6
TGTGCCAGCAGCTCCGGGACAGGGTTTTCACCCCACCACTTT
CASSSGTGFSPHHF
>TRBV5-4|-|few|TRBJ1-3
TGTGCCAGCAGCTTGACAGGGATTTCTGGAAACACCATATATTTT
CASSLTGISGNTIYF
>TRBV4-3|TRBD1|-|TRBJ2-1
TGCGCCAGCAGCCAAGATCTGTTACAGGGGGGCAATGAGCAGTTCTTC
CASSQDLLQGGNEQFF
>TRBV28|TRBD2|few|TRBJ2-7
TGTGCCAGCAGCCCTATGGGGGGGGTTCCCTACGAGCAGTACTTC
CASSPMGGVPYEQYF
>TRBV10-1|-|once|TRBJ2-7
TGCGCCAGCAGTGAAGGCGGGCAGACCTACGAGCAGTACTTC
CASSEGGQTYEQYF
>TRBV7-2|-|once|TRBJ1-1
TGTGCCAGCAGCTTAGCTTTAGGAGAGTGGACTGAAGCTTTCTTT
CASSLALGEWTEAFF
>TRBV6-5|-|few|TRBJ2-2
TGTGCCAGCAGTTACCCGGCAGGGAACACCGGGGAGCTGTTTTTT
CASSYPAGNTGELFF
>TRBV4-1|TRBD2|once|TRBJ2-3
TGCGCCAGCAGCCGGAAACTAGCGGGGGGCACAGATACGCAGTATTTT
CASSRKLAGGTDTQYF
>TRBV7-3|TRBD2|-|TRBJ2-5
TGTGCCAGCAGCTTCTTAGCGGGGCCGCAAGAGACCCAGTACTTC
CASSFLAGPQETQYF
>TRBV5-1|TRBD2|-|TRBJ2-3
TGCGCCAGCAGCTTGGAGGGACTAGCCTACACAGATACGCAGTATTTT
CASSLEGLAYTDTQYF
>TRBV19|-|few|TRBJ1-2
TGTGCCAGTAGTATAGTGGGCAGGGGTGTCGGTGGCTACACCTTC
CASSIVGRGVGGYTF
>TRBV21-1|-|-|TRBJ1-2
TGTGCCAGCAGATCCGATCAGACAGGGGTTAACTATGGCTACACCTTC
CASRSDQTGVNYGYTF
>TRBV19|-|-|TRBJ1-2
TGTGCCAGTAGTATCGATCTGGAGGACTATGGCTACACCTTC
CASSIDLEDYGYTF
>TRBV5-1|-|-|TRBJ1-1
TGCGCCAGCAGTTCAATGGGGGGGAACACTGAAGCTTTCTTT
CASSSMGGNTEAFF
>TRBV5-1|-|-|TRBJ1-1
TGCGCCAGCAGCCCGGGGGTGGGCACTGAAGCTTTCTTT
CASSPGVGTEAFF
>TRBV28|-|-|TRBJ1-2
TGTGCCAGCAGTGGGGGCGGCTATGGCTACACCTTC
CASSGGGYGYTF
>TRBV7-9|TRBD2|-|TRBJ2-3
TGTGCCAGCAGCTTAGGGGGGAGGGAAGGGGAGCAGTATTTT
CASSLGGREGEQYF
>TRBV7-2|-|few|TRBJ2-7
TGTGCCAGCAGCTTAGGCGGGCCCTACGAGCAGTACTTC
CASSLGGPYEQYF
>TRBV4-1|TRBD1|few|TRBJ1-2
TGCGCCAGCAGCCAAAGGACAGGGACCTATGGCTACACCTTC
CASSQRTGTYGYTF
>TRBV27|-|-|TRBJ1-1
TGTGCCAGCAGTTTACGGGGGGCTGACATTAACACTGAAGCTTTCTTT
CASSLRGADINTEAFF
>TRBV19|TRBD2|few|TRBJ2-3
TGTGCCAGTAGTCCCCTTGGAGCGGGGGCAGGAGATACGCAGTATTTT
CASSPLGAGAGDTQYF
>TRBV5-1|-|few|TRBJ1-4
TGCGCCAGCAGCTTGGGTCAGGGATGGGATGAAAAACTGTTTTTT
CASSLGQGWDEKLFF
>TRBV27|TRBD1|-|TRBJ2-7
TGTGCCAGCAGTTTATGGGGACAGGGGGCACAAGAGCAGTACTTC
CASSLWGQGAQEQYF
>TRBV19|-|-|TRBJ1-1
TGTGCCAGTAGTATTCAGGTAATGAACACTGAAGCTTTCTTT
CASSIQVMNTEAFF
>TRBV18|-|-|TRBJ2-7
TGTGCCAGCTCACCAACAGATTCCTACGAGCAGTACTTC
CASSPTDSYEQYF
>TRBV14|TRBD1|-|TRBJ1-2
TGTGCCAGCAGCCAAGCCGGGACAGGAGCCTATGGCTACACCTTC
CASSQAGTGAYGYTF
>TRBV2|-|-|TRBJ2-5
TGTGCCAGCACCCCCCCAGGGCAGACCCAGTACTTC
CASTPPGQTQYF
>TRBV7-6|TRBD2|-|TRBJ2-2
TGTGCCAGCAGCTTAGTACTAGCGGAGGCGGGCACCGGGGAGCTGTTTTTT
CASSLVLAEAGTGELFF
>TRBV7-3|TRBD1|few|TRBJ2-7
TGTGCCAGCAGCGCAGGGGGCGCAGGCTACGAGCAGTACTTC
CASSAGGAGYEQYF
>TRBV6-1|-|-|TRBJ1-1
TGTGCCAGCAGAATGACAGTGAACACTGAAGCTTTCTTT
CASRMTVNTEAFF
>TRBV6-6|-|-|TRBJ1-2
TGTGCCAGCAGTTATGGACAGCTCGACTATGGCTACACCTTC
CASSYGQLDYGYTF
>TRBV11-2|-|-|TRBJ2-7
TGTGCCAGCAGTCCCGGGGTCCCTAACGAGCAGTACTTC
CASSPGVPNEQYF
>TRBV19|TRBD1|-|TRBJ2-2
TGTGCCAGTAGCCGGGACAGGGGGATTATCGGGGAGCTGTTTTTT
CASSRDRGIIGELFF
>TRBV5-4|TRBD2|-|TRBJ2-1
TGTGCCAGCAGCCAGGGACTAGCGAGAAATGAGCAGTTCTTC
CASSQGLARNEQFF
>TRBV7-8|TRBD2|-|TRBJ2-7
TGTGCCAGCAGGAGAGGGACTAGCGGGATCTACGAGCAGTACTTC
CASRRGTSGIYEQYF
>TRBV15|TRBD1|few|TRBJ2-7
TGTGCCACCAGCAGCAGAAAGACAGGGTCCGAGCAGTACTTC
CATSSRKTGSEQYF
>TRBV10-2|TRBD1|-|TRBJ2-7
TGCGCCAGCAGTAACCGGGACAGGGGGGATTTGGAGCAGTACTTC
CASSNRDRGDLEQYF
>TRBV2|TRBD2|-|TRBJ2-3
TGTGCCAGCAGTGGCGCGGGGGGGCAGACAGATACGCAGTATTTT
CASSGAGGQTDTQYF
>TRBV6-5|TRBD2|-|TRBJ2-3
TGTGCCAGCAGTTCATCAGCGGGGGACGGAGCGGATACGCAGTATTTT
CASSSSAGDGADTQYF
>TRBV9|TRBD2|-|TRBJ2-1
TGTGCCAGCAGCGTAGGAACTAGCGGGGGGTACAGCTCCTACAATGAGCAGTTCTTC
CASSVGTSGGYSSYNEQFF